This TCR beta chain was captured in a study of blood T cell repertoires in COVID-19. Study context: In each case, the material was cDNA or gDNA derived from T cells, B-cell-depleted T cells, or PBMCs.

The germline gives CDR1 LNHNV, CDR2 YYDKDF (reference sequence). J was trimmed by 5 bases and V by 10 bases; bases with no gene match: 5. The CDR3 covers 13 residues. All enrollees were about 18 to 89 years old and from fewer than 25 US areas. Participant-reported clinical history was the basis for cohort assignment. This clone has only one observation. Per the authors' pipeline: Counts of nucleated cells, estimated from reference gene primer amplification, were obtained. Measured with immunoSEQ multiplex PCR; TCRdb has only the in-frame clones, and not every one. V and J calls and clone size are those listed in that table; D and trimming were worked out from the DNA. The sample has almost 85,000 clones; around 88% are singletons.

The sample was PBMCs or T cells enriched from blood (not recorded which). The chain carries TRBV15 and TRBJ2-1, with 10 bases fitting TRBD1. The clonotype was recovered from a woman between 50 and 59 years old with acute COVID-19. CDR3 DNA sequence: TGTGCCAGTGGGACAGGGGACAACAATGAGCAGTTCTTC. Protein: CASGTGDNNEQFF.